These T cell receptor beta chains were read from a single sample in a study of blood T cell repertoires in COVID-19. Sequencing was performed with immunoSEQ multiplex PCR; in TCRdb, only in-frame clones are kept and a portion is missing. This sample has 90,000 to 120,000 clones; around 80% occur once, and the top ten carry around 4.5%. Material: peripheral blood. These receptors all come from a man between 65 and 85 years old with acute or convalescent COVID-19. CDR3s include the opening cysteine and the closing phenylalanine or tryptophan. A D gene is named only where the DNA matches it firmly. Expanded clones get a size class; other rows say once, few or many, or leave the size out.

>TRBJ2-7|-|-|TRBV7-9
CASSLFGGPTYEQYF
TGTGCCAGCAGCTTATTCGGGGGTCCCACCTACGAGCAGTACTTC
>TRBJ2-3|few|-|TRBV2
CASSEYGGAEDTQYF
TGTGCCAGCAGTGAGTATGGGGGGGCCGAAGATACGCAGTATTTT
>TRBJ1-2|-|-|TRBV6-2/TRBV6-3
CASSWGDAGYTF
TGTGCCAGCAGTTGGGGGGACGCCGGCTACACCTTC
>TRBJ2-6|-|TRBD1|TRBV13
CASRPSPGQGGSGANVLTF
TGTGCCAGCAGACCTTCTCCGGGACAGGGCGGGTCGGGGGCCAACGTCCTGACTTTC
>TRBJ1-2|-|-|TRBV15
CATSGLSLGGAGGYTF
TGTGCCACCAGCGGCCTATCCCTTGGGGGGGCGGGTGGCTACACCTTC
>TRBJ1-3|-|-|TRBV3-1/TRBV3-2
CASSQDRRSGNTIYF
TGTGCCAGCAGCCAAGACAGGCGCTCTGGAAACACCATATATTTT
>TRBJ2-2|once|TRBD2|TRBV5-6
CASSLLAGGLNTGELFF
TGTGCCAGCAGCTTGCTAGCGGGGGGACTGAACACCGGGGAGCTGTTTTTT
>TRBJ2-2|-|TRBD1|TRBV5-1
CASSELQGADGELFF
TGCGCCAGCAGCGAATTACAGGGGGCCGACGGGGAGCTGTTTTTT
>TRBJ2-5|-|-|TRBV6-1
CASSDYGETQYF
TGTGCCAGCAGTGATTACGGGGAGACCCAGTACTTC
>TRBJ2-3|-|TRBD1|TRBV2
CASSESGQGFGTDTQYF
TGTGCCAGCAGTGAATCGGGACAGGGATTTGGCACAGATACGCAGTATTTT
>TRBJ1-2|-|-|TRBV7-9
CASSVTPSQGPYGYTF
TGTGCCAGCAGCGTTACCCCTTCACAGGGCCCTTATGGCTACACCTTC
>TRBJ2-7|-|-|TRBV7-8
CASSLAQQGYEQYF
TGTGCCAGCAGCTTAGCGCAACAGGGCTACGAGCAGTACTTC
>TRBJ1-2|-|-|TRBV4-3
CASSQEWAGYGYTF
TGCGCCAGCAGCCAAGAATGGGCGGGTTATGGCTACACCTTC
>TRBJ2-3|-|TRBD1|TRBV10-3
CAISEGTGTDTQYF
TGTGCCATCAGTGAAGGGACAGGCACAGATACGCAGTATTTT
>TRBJ1-4|-|TRBD1|TRBV25-1
CASSADRGTEKLFF
TGTGCCAGCAGTGCCGACAGGGGTACTGAAAAACTGTTTTTT
>TRBJ1-2|few|-|TRBV9
CASSVSRAPNYGYTF
TGTGCCAGCAGCGTCTCCAGGGCGCCTAACTATGGCTACACCTTC
>TRBJ2-7|-|TRBD1|TRBV19
CASSSGQGGTYEQYF
TGTGCCAGTAGTTCTGGACAGGGGGGAACCTACGAGCAGTACTTC
>TRBJ1-1|-|TRBD1|TRBV2
CASTTGAHTEAFF
TGTGCCAGCACTACAGGGGCCCACACTGAAGCTTTCTTT
>TRBJ1-1|-|-|TRBV3-1/TRBV3-2
CASSQSLGRGAEAFF
TGTGCCAGCAGCCAATCCCTCGGCCGCGGGGCGGAAGCTTTCTTT